The clone carrying this T cell receptor (beta chain) was observed a few times. What it binds is unknown. The sample is drawn from a study of T-cell memory formation after mild COVID-19. Study results and caveats: Nothing showed for sure that second-wave clones peaking on day 37 were SARS-CoV-2 specific.

Germline V gene data show CDR1 as SGHKS and CDR2 as YYEKEE (reference sequence). This CDR3 is 13 amino acids long. Trimming pared 1 base from V and 0 bases from J, leaving 4 bases between. TCRdb independently ran MiXCR on the 5' RACE reads; one entry per CDR3 protein. The sample yields under 450,000 distinct CDR3 sequences, more than 20% seen once. V usage is TRBV5-5 and J usage is TRBJ1-1; unclear D gene. The sequenced sample consisted of PBMCs or a T cell subset sorted from them (not recorded which). The TCR comes from an adult woman who had mild COVID-19 (a few samples of this study predate the infection). Cell type and time point are not known. CDR3 bases: TGTGCCAGCAGCTTGCCCTTGAACACTGAAGCTTTCTTT. The encoded protein is CASSLPLNTEAFF.